The 29 T cell receptor beta chains presented below share a single source sample, sequenced in a study of Tregs in tolerant kidney transplant recipients. Their recognized antigens are unknown. Sequencing was performed with immunoSEQ multiplex PCR; in TCRdb, only in-frame clones are kept and a portion is missing. This repertoire shows about 1,700 clones, just under 70% found once; its top ten account for about 4%. The sample taken for sequencing was CD8+ T cells from blood cultured with allogeneic cells. The receptors come from a human donor in good health.

The chain recombines TRBV6-5 with TRBJ1-1; possible D gene TRBD1, 5 bases. The V end lost 2 bases, the J end lost 8 bases, and 12 bases lay between the germline ends. CDR1 MNHEY and CDR2 SVGAGI come from the germline V gene. The CDR3 spans 13 residues. The CDR3 DNA sequence: TGTGCCAGCAGTTACGGGGCCTACTGGGAAGCTTTCTTT. Protein product: CASSYGAYWEAFF.

The chain is built from TRBV9 and TRBJ2-5; 10 nucleotides agree with TRBD2. Germline CDR1 and CDR2: SGDLS and YYNGEE. J lost 3 bases, V lost 0 bases, and 5 bases had no gene match. CDR3 length equals 16 residues. The CDR3 here is CASSVDSGGAEETQYF. The CDR3 DNA reads as TGTGCCAGCAGCGTAGACAGCGGGGGGGCCGAAGAGACCCAGTACTTC.

The chain has TRBV7-9 and TRBJ1-1; possibly TRBD1 for D (5 bases). Germline loops: CDR1 SEHNR, CDR2 FQNEAQ (reference sequence). The ends were cut back, 1 base at V and 4 bases at J, with 10 bases in the middle. The CDR3 is 14 residues long. CDR3 amino acids: CASSLVVRATEAFF. The CDR3 nucleotides read TGTGCCAGCAGCTTAGTGGTCAGGGCCACTGAAGCTTTCTTT.

This clone was recorded a few times. The gene calls are TRBV11-2 and TRBJ1-3; no clear D gene. The CDR3 runs 16 residues. V was trimmed by 6 bases and J by 0 bases, leaving 15 bases between them. Germline lookup yields CDR1 SGHAT and CDR2 FQNNGV. The chain's CDR3 is CASRGKGPHSGNTIYF. DNA of the CDR3: TGTGCCAGCAGAGGGAAAGGGCCCCACTCTGGAAACACCATATATTTT.

The chain couples TRBV11-1 to TRBJ2-7; a possible D gene is TRBD1 (5 bases). The CDR3 runs 16 residues. Trimming removed 5 bases at V and 3 bases at J, with 20 bases between. Per the germline V gene, CDR1 is SGHAT and CDR2 is FQDESV (reference sequence). The DNA for the CDR3 is TGTGCCAGCAGCCTAACCGCCTCAGGGTTATACTACGAGCAGTACTTC. This translates into CASSLTASGLYYEQYF.

This clone was seen only a few times. This chain joins TRBV4-1 and TRBJ1-4, with D possibly matching TRBD1 (5 bases). The CDR3 contains 16 residues. With 1 base removed from V and 3 bases from J, the gap between germline ends came to 12 bases. Germline loops: CDR1 MGHRA, CDR2 YSYEKL. For the CDR3, the DNA is TGCGCCAGCAGCCAAGCCTTCGGGGCTTCTAATGAAAAACTGTTTTTT. Its translation: CASSQAFGASNEKLFF.

The V and J genes are TRBV9 and TRBJ2-1, with 9 bases aligning to TRBD2. There are 16 residues in the CDR3. V was pared by 4 bases and J by 8 bases, with 13 bases of the junction left unmatched. The germline CDR1 and CDR2 sequences are SGDLS and YYNGEE. The CDR3 reads CASSTRKRGDFYEQFF. In DNA, the CDR3 is TGTGCCAGCAGCACCCGTAAGCGGGGGGACTTCTATGAGCAGTTCTTC.

The chain combines TRBV7-6 with TRBJ1-1; D unresolved. The CDR3 has 11 residues. V was cut by 8 bases and J by 4 bases, with 8 bases left in between. Germline V gene data show CDR1 as SGHVS and CDR2 as FNYEAQ. CDR3 sequence (DNA): TGTGCCAGCGGGTTGGGCACTGAAGCTTTCTTT. Its protein is CASGLGTEAFF.

The chain has TRBV11-3 and TRBJ2-1; D not certain. The germline V gene encodes CDR1 SGHNT and CDR2 YENEEA. Trimming took 3 bases from V and 7 from J, leaving 10 bases between them. This CDR3 has 13 residues. CDR3 bases: TGTGCCAGCAGCTTTAGTAGGGTGAATGAGCAGTTCTTC. Translated, it gives CASSFSRVNEQFF.

The rearrangement links TRBV5-6 to TRBJ1-2, with D uncertain. CDR3 size: 11 residues. V was cut by 0 bases and J by 8 bases, with 5 bases left in between. In germline, CDR1 is SGHDT, CDR2 YYEEEE. This chain's CDR3 is CASSLVHGYTF. The CDR3 DNA reads TGTGCCAGCAGCTTGGTCCACGGCTACACCTTC.

This chain connects TRBV11-3 to TRBJ2-1, with a tentative D call TRBD2 (5 bases). In germline, CDR1 is SGHNT, CDR2 YENEEA. The germline V and J ends were trimmed by 4 bases and 2 bases, with 12 bases remaining between them. This CDR3 contains 15 residues. The CDR3 reads CASSSWESPYNEQFF. The CDR3 bases are TGTGCCAGCAGCTCTTGGGAGAGCCCCTACAATGAGCAGTTCTTC.

The chain couples TRBV14 to TRBJ2-3, with D perhaps matching TRBD2 (5 bases). Trimming took off 7 bases at V and 6 bases at J, with 11 bases between the two ends. This CDR3 is built from 12 residues. CDR1 and CDR2 from the germline V gene are SGHDN and FVKESK. Here the CDR3 DNA reads TGTGCCAGCAATCGGGGTTCCGATACGCAGTATTTT. Protein sequence: CASNRGSDTQYF.

This clone was observed once. The chain joins TRBV5-1 to TRBJ2-6; TRBD2 might be the D (6 bases). CDR1 is SGHRS and CDR2 is YFSETQ in the germline V gene. Trimming took 7 bases from V and 5 from J, leaving 19 bases between them. This CDR3 contains 16 residues. CDR3 region: CASWGGSQSRANVLTF. CDR3 nucleotides: TGCGCCAGCTGGGGAGGTTCACAAAGTCGGGCCAACGTCCTGACTTTC.

The chain links TRBV2 to TRBJ2-3; tentatively, D is TRBD1 (5 bases). Germline-derived CDR1 and CDR2 are SNHLY and FYNNEI. The CDR3 runs to 14 residues. V was cut by 1 base and J by 3 bases, with 8 bases left in between. As DNA, the CDR3 is TGTGCCAGCAGTGAAGGCAGGGCGACAGATACGCAGTATTTT. The encoded protein is CASSEGRATDTQYF.

V gene TRBV27 combines with J gene TRBJ2-7; D ambiguous. The ends were cut back, 1 base at V and 4 bases at J, with 8 bases in the middle. The CDR3 totals 13 residues. Germline loops: CDR1 MNHEY, CDR2 SMNVEV (reference sequence). CDR3 region: CASSLYGSYEQYF. DNA for the CDR3: TGTGCCAGCAGTTTATATGGTTCTTACGAGCAGTACTTC.

The chain recombines TRBV6-5 with TRBJ2-2; D is ambiguous. There are 13 residues in the CDR3. Germline V gene sequence: CDR1 MNHEY, CDR2 SVGAGI. Trimming pared 1 base from V and 1 base from J, leaving 1 base between. CDR3 nucleotides: TGTGCCAGCAGTTACTTGAACACCGGGGAGCTGTTTTTT. Translation: CASSYLNTGELFF.

J is TRBJ2-7 and V is TRBV30; D is uncertain. The length of the CDR3 is 11 residues. CDR1 is GTSNPN and CDR2 is SVGIG in the germline V gene (reference sequence). Trimming stripped 5 bases from V and 1 base from J, with 6 bases between. The CDR3 reads CAWGQSYEQYF. DNA of the CDR3: TGTGCCTGGGGTCAGTCCTACGAGCAGTACTTC.

This rearrangement joins TRBV9 to TRBJ2-6; D gene ambiguous. The ends were cut back, 4 bases at V and 1 base at J, with 6 bases in the middle. From germline, CDR1 is SGDLS and CDR2 YYNGEE. The CDR3 loop spans 14 amino acids. CDR3 DNA: TGTGCCAGCAGCCCATCTTCTGGGGCCAACGTCCTGACTTTC. Translation gives CASSPSSGANVLTF.

The rearrangement links TRBV5-1 to TRBJ1-1; TRBD1 agrees at 10 bases. V was clipped by 1 base and J by 4 bases; unmatched bases: 1. The CDR3 covers 14 residues. Per the germline V gene, CDR1 is SGHRS and CDR2 is YFSETQ. CDR3: CASSLRQGATEAFF. In DNA, the CDR3 is TGCGCCAGCAGCTTGCGACAGGGGGCCACTGAAGCTTTCTTT.

The chain couples TRBV6-5 to TRBJ1-5; D unresolved. Germline-derived CDR1 and CDR2 are MNHEY and SVGAGI. CDR3 length: 14 residues. Trimming shortened V by 6 bases and J by 4 bases, and 13 bases separated the two germline ends. CDR3 residues: CASSHPGSNQPQHF. CDR3 bases: TGTGCCAGCAGCCACCCCGGGTCTAATCAGCCCCAGCATTTT.

V is TRBV30 and J is TRBJ2-7, with TRBD1 matching over 7 bases. CDR3 length: 15 residues. The ends lost 0 bases at V and 3 bases at J; junction bases unmatched: 8. The germline V gene encodes CDR1 GTSNPN and CDR2 SVGIG (reference sequence). CDR3 loop: CAWSVGPGQRYEQYF. The CDR3 DNA reads as TGTGCCTGGAGTGTCGGACCGGGACAGCGCTACGAGCAGTACTTC. Supplemented by reference TRBV30 and TRBJ2-7, the full variable domain reads SQTIHQWPATLVQPVGSPLSLECTVEGTSNPNLYWYRQAAGRGLQLLFYSVGIGQISSEVPQNLSASRPQDRQFILSSKKLLLSDSGFYLCAWSVGPGQRYEQYFGPGTRLTVT.

The chain has TRBV7-6 and TRBJ1-1, with TRBD1 matching 8 bases. After removal of 1 base from V and 5 bases from J, the junction contained 0 bases not matched to a gene. Germline loops: CDR1 SGHVS, CDR2 FNYEAQ. The CDR3 has 13 amino acids. CDR3 bases: TGTGCCAGCAGCTTAGGACAGGGGACTGAAGCTTTCTTT. This codes for CASSLGQGTEAFF. The full variable domain, its missing parts supplied by reference TRBV7-6 and TRBJ1-1, is GAGVSQSPRYKVTKRGQDVALRCDPISGHVSLYWYRQALGQGPEFLTYFNYEAQQDKSGLPNDRFSAERPEGSISTLTIQRTEQRDSAMYRCASSLGQGTEAFFGQGTRLTVV.

The chain has TRBV12-2 and TRBJ1-2; TRBD1, the D gene given by the table, was not confirmed from the DNA. TRBV12-2 is a pseudogene segment. The CDR3 sequence is 13 residues long. CDR3 in amino acids: CASRLVAGVGYTF. For the CDR3, the DNA is TGTGCAAGTCGCTTAGTGGCAGGGGTTGGCTACACCTTC.

The table lists this clone with a few counts. For the CDR3, the DNA is TGTGCCACCAGCAGAGATTGGGGGGCTGATCAGCCCCAGCATTTT. As protein: CATSRDWGADQPQHF. The rearrangement joins TRBV15 to TRBJ1-5; tentative D call: TRBD1 (6 bases). This CDR3 comprises 15 residues. The V gene lost 0 bases and the J gene lost 5 bases, with 11 bases spanning the gap. Germline V CDR1 and CDR2: LNHNV, YYDKDF (reference sequence).

J is TRBJ2-7 and V is TRBV7-8; tentatively, D is TRBD1 (6 bases). CDR3 length equals 11 residues. Germline CDR1 SGHVS, CDR2 FQNEAQ. Trimming stripped 5 bases from V and 7 bases from J, with 9 bases between. DNA of the CDR3: TGTGCCAGCAGCAGGGGGACGGAGCAGTACTTC. It is translated as CASSRGTEQYF.

The rearrangement links TRBV7-8 to TRBJ2-1, with a possible D match to TRBD2 (7 bases). V dropped 5 bases and J dropped 0 bases, with 14 bases sitting between them. From germline, CDR1 is SGHVS and CDR2 FQNEAQ. The CDR3 contains 16 residues. The CDR3, as DNA: TGTGCCAGCAGCCTCGGGGGGCCGAGCTCCTACAATGAGCAGTTCTTC. Its translation: CASSLGGPSSYNEQFF.

The V call is TRBV7-9, the J call TRBJ1-6; TRBD1 agrees at 11 bases. Germline V gene lookup returns CDR1 SEHNR and CDR2 FQNEAQ (reference sequence). V lost 5 bases and J lost 7; bases outside the gene matches: 4. The CDR3 covers 15 residues. The CDR3: CASSDGTGGNSPLHF. DNA for the CDR3: TGTGCCAGCAGCGACGGGACAGGGGGGAATTCACCCCTCCACTTT.

Here the CDR3 reads CASSIQGSSYNEQFF. CDR3 in DNA: TGTGCCAGTAGTATCCAGGGAAGCTCCTACAATGAGCAGTTCTTC. The chain joins TRBV19 to TRBJ2-1; weak D call: TRBD1 (5 bases). Trimming removed 3 bases from V and 0 bases from J, with 9 bases in between. Germline-derived CDR1 and CDR2 are LNHDA and SQIVND (reference sequence). The CDR3 is 15 amino acids. The variable domain in full, with the rest retrieved from reference TRBV19 and TRBJ2-1, is DGGITQSPKYLFRKEGQNVTLSCEQNLNHDAMYWYRQDPGQGLRLIYYSQIVNDFQKGDIAEGYSVSREKKESFPLTVTSAQKNPTAFYLCASSIQGSSYNEQFFGPGTRLTVL.

V usage is TRBV4-1 and J usage is TRBJ2-7, with a tentative D call TRBD1 (6 bases). V was clipped by 4 bases and J by 1 base, with 11 bases between them. From germline, CDR1 is MGHRA and CDR2 YSYEKL. The CDR3 has 14 residues. CDR3 protein: CASSPEDRSYEQYF. The DNA of the CDR3 is TGCGCCAGCAGCCCAGAAGACAGGTCCTACGAGCAGTACTTC.